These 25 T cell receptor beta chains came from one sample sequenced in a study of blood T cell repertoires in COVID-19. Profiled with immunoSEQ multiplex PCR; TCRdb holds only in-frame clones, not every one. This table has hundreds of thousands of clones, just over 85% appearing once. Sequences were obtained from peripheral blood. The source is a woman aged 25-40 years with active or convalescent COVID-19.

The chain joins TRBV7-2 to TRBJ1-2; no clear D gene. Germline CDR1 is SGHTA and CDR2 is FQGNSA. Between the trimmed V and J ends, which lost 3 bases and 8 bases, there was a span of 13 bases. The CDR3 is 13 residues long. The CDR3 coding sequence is TGTGCCAGCAGCTTCTACAAGGCCGGGGGCTACACCTTC. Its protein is CASSFYKAGGYTF.

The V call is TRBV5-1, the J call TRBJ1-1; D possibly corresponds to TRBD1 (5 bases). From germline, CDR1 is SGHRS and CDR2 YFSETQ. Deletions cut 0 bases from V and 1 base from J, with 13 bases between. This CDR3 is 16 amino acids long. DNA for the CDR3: TGCGCCAGCAGCTTGGGTGATTGGACAACGAACACTGAAGCTTTCTTT. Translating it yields CASSLGDWTTNTEAFF.

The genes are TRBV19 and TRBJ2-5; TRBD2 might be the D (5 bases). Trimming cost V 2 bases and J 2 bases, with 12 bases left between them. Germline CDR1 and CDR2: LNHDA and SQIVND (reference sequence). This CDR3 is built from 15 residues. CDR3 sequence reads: CASSIRVREQETQYF. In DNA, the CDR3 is TGTGCCAGTAGTATACGGGTCCGGGAACAAGAGACCCAGTACTTC.

CDR3 DNA: TGCGCCAGCAGCTTGTTACCAGGGGAGACTAATGAAAAACTGTTTTTT. Its translation: CASSLLPGETNEKLFF. The chain employs TRBV5-1 and TRBJ1-4; D is possibly TRBD1 (6 bases). CDR1 is SGHRS, CDR2 YFSETQ, per germline. V was trimmed by 1 base and J by 2 bases, leaving 12 bases between them. This CDR3 is built from 16 residues.

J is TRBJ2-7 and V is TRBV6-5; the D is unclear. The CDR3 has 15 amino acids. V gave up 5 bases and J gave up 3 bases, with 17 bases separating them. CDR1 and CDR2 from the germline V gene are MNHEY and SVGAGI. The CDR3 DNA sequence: TGTGCCAGCAGTCCCTCCCTTACGGTTGACTACGAGCAGTACTTC. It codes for CASSPSLTVDYEQYF.

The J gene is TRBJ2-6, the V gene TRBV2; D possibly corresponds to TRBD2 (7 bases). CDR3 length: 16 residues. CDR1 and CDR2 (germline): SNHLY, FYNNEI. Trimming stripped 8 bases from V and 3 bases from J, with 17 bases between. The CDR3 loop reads CASLGGLVFGANVLTF. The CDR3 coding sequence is TGTGCCAGCTTGGGGGGGCTGGTGTTTGGGGCCAACGTCCTGACTTTC. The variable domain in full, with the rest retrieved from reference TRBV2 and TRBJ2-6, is EPEVTQTPSHQVTQMGQEVILRCVPISNHLYFYWYRQILGQKVEFLVSFYNNEISEKSEIFDDQFSVERPDGSNFTLKIRSTKLEDSAMYFCASLGGLVFGANVLTFGAGSRLTVL.

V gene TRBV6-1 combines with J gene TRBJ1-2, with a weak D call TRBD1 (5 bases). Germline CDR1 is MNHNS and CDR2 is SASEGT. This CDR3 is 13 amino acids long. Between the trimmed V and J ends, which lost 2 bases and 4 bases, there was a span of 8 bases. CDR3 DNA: TGTGCCAGCAGTGAATACAGGAGCTATGGCTACACCTTC. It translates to CASSEYRSYGYTF.

The CDR3 DNA sequence: TGTGCCAGTAGTATAAGGGGGACAGGGTCGTTGGAGACCCAGTACTTC. Translating it yields CASSIRGTGSLETQYF. The gene calls are TRBV19 and TRBJ2-5, with 9 bases that match TRBD1. The CDR3 length is 16 residues. J gave up 5 bases and V 2 bases, and 9 bases lay outside the gene matches. Germline V gene data show CDR1 as LNHDA and CDR2 as SQIVND (reference sequence).

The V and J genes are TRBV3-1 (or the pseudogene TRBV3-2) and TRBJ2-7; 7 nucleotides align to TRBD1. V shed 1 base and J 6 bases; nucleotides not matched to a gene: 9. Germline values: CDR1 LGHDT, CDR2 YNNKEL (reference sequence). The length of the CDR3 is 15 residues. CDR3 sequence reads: CASSQGSGTEGEQYF. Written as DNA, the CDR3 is TGTGCCAGCAGCCAAGGCTCCGGGACAGAGGGCGAGCAGTACTTC.

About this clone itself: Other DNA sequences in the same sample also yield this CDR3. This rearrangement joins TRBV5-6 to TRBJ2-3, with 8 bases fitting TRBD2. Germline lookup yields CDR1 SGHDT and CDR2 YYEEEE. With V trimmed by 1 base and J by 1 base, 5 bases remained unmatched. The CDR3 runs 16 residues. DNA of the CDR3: TGTGCCAGCAGCTTGTCAACTAGCGGCCGCACAGATACGCAGTATTTT. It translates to CASSLSTSGRTDTQYF. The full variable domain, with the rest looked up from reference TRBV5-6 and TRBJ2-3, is DAGVTQSPTHLIKTRGQQVTLRCSPKSGHDTVSWYQQALGQGPQFIFQYYEEEERQRGNFPDRFSGHQFPNYSSELNVNALLLGDSALYLCASSLSTSGRTDTQYFGPGTRLTVL.

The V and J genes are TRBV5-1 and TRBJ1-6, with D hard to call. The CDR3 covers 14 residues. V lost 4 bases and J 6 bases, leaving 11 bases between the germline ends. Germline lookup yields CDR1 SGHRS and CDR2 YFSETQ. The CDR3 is CASSPGSTNSPLHF. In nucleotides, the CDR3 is TGCGCCAGCAGCCCCGGGTCCACTAATTCACCCCTCCACTTT.

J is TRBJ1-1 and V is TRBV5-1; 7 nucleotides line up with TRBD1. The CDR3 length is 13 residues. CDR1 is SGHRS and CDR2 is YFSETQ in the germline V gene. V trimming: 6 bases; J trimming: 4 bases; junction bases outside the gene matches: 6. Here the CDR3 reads CASTNRGGTEAFF. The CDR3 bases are TGCGCCAGCACTAACAGGGGAGGCACTGAAGCTTTCTTT.

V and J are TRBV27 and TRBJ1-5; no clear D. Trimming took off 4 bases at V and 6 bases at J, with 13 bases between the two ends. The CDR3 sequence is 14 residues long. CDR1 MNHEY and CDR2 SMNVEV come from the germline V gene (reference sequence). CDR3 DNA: TGTGCCAGCAGTTCCAACCGAGATGGTCAGCCCCAGCATTTT. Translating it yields CASSSNRDGQPQHF.

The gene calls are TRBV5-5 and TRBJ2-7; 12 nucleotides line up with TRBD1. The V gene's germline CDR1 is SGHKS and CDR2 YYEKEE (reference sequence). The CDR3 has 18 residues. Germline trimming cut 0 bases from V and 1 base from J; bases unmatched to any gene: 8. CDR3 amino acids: CASSLVRGQGASSYEQYF. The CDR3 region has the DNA TGTGCCAGCAGCTTGGTGAGGGGACAGGGGGCATCTTCCTACGAGCAGTACTTC.

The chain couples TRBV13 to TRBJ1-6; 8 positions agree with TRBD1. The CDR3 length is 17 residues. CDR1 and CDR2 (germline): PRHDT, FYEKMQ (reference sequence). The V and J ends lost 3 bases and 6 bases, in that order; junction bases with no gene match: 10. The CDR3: CASSFWQGAGFNSPLHF. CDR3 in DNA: TGTGCCAGCAGCTTCTGGCAGGGGGCAGGTTTTAATTCACCCCTCCACTTT.

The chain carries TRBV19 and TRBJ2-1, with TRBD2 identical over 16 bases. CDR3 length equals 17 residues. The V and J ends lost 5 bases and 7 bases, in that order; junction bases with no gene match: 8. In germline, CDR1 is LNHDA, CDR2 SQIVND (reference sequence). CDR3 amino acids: CASSSGLAGGLHNEQFF. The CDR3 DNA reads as TGTGCCAGTAGTTCGGGACTAGCGGGGGGGCTTCATAATGAGCAGTTCTTC.

The CDR3 protein is CASSPYRQGDGTEAFF. The CDR3 DNA is TGTGCCAGCAGCCCTTACCGACAGGGTGATGGCACTGAAGCTTTCTTT. This chain links TRBV13 with TRBJ1-1, with TRBD1 matching 7 bases. J was trimmed by 4 bases and V by 5 bases; bases with no gene match: 13. Per the germline V gene, CDR1 is PRHDT and CDR2 is FYEKMQ (reference sequence). This CDR3 is 16 amino acids long.

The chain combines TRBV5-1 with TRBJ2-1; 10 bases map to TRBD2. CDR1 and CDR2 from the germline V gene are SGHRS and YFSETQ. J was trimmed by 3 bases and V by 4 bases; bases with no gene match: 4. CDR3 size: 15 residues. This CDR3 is CASSTTSGNYNEQFF. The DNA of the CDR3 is TGCGCCAGCAGCACCACTAGCGGGAACTACAATGAGCAGTTCTTC.

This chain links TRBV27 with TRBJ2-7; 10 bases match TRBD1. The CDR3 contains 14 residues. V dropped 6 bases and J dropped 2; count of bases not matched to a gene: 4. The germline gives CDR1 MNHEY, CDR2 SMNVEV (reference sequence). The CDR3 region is CASRSGTGAYEQYF. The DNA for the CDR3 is TGTGCCAGCAGATCCGGGACAGGGGCCTACGAGCAGTACTTC.

The CDR3 sequence is CASSRGQNTEAFF. In DNA, the CDR3 is TGTGCCAGCAGCCGAGGACAGAACACTGAAGCTTTCTTT. This chain links TRBV3-1 (or the pseudogene TRBV3-2) with TRBJ1-1; a possible D gene is TRBD1 (5 bases). There are 13 residues in the CDR3. Germline V gene data show CDR1 as LGHDT and CDR2 as YNNKEL (reference sequence). V lost 4 bases and J 1 base, leaving 7 bases between the germline ends.

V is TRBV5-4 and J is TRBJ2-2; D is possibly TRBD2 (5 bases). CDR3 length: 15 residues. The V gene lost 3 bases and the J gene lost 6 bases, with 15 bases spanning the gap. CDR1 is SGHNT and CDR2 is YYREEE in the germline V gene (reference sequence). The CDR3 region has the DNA TGTGCCAGCAGCTCCGATTTGGGAGTCCCCGGGGAGCTGTTTTTT. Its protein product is CASSSDLGVPGELFF.

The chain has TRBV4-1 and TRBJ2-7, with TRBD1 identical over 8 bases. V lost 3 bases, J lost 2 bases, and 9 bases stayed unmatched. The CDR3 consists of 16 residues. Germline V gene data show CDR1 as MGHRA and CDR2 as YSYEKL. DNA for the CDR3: TGCGCCAGCAGCCACCGGGGGACAGGTTCTACCTACGAGCAGTACTTC. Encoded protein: CASSHRGTGSTYEQYF.

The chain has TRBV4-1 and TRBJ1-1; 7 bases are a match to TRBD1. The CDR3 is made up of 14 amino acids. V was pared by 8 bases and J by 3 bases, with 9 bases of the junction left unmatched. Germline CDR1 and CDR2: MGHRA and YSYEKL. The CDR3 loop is CASGGRGPYTEAFF. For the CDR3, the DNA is TGCGCCAGCGGGGGAAGGGGGCCGTACACTGAAGCTTTCTTT.

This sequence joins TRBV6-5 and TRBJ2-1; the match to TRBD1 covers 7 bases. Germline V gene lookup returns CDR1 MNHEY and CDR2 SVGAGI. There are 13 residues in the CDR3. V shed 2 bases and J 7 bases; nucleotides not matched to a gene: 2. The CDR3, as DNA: TGTGCCAGCAGTTACGGGACAGAGAATGAGCAGTTCTTC. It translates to CASSYGTENEQFF.

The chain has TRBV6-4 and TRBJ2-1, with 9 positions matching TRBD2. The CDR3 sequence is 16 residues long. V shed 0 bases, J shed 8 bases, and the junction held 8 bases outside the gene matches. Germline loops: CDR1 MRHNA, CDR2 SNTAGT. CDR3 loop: CASSDSGGGASDEQFF. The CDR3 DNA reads TGTGCCAGCAGTGACTCGGGCGGGGGGGCGTCGGATGAGCAGTTCTTC.